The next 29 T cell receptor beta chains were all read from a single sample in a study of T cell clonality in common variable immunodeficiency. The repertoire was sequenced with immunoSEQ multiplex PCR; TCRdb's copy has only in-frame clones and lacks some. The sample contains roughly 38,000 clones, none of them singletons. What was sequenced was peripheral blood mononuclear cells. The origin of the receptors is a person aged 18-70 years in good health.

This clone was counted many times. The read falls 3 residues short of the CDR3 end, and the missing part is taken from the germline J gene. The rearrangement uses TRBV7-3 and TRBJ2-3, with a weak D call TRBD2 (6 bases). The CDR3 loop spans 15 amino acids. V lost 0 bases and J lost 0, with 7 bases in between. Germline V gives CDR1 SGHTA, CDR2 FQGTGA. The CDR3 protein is CASSLTGGSTDTQYF. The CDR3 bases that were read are TGTGCCAGCAGCTTAACAGGAGGGAGCACAGATACG.

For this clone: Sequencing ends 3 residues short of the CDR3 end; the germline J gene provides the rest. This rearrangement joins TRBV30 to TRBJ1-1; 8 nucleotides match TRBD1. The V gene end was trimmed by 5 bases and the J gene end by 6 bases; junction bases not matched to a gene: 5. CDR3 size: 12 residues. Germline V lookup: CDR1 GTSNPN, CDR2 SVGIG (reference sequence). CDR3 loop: CAWGDRSPEAFF. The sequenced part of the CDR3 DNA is TGTGCCTGGGGGGACAGGTCCCCTGAA.

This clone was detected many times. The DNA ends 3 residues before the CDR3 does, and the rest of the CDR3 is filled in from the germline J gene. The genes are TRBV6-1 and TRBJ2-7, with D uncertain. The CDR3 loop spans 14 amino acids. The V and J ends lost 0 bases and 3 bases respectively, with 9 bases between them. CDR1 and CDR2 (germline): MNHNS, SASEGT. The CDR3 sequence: CASSEAGRRYEQYF. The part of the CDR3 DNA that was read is TGTGCCAGCAGTGAAGCTGGCAGGCGCTACGAG.

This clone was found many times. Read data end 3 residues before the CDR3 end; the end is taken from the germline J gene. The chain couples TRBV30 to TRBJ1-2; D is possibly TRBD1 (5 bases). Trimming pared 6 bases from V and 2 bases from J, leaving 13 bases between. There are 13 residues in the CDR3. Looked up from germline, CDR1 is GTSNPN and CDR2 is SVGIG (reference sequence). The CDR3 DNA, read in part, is TGTGCCTGCGGGGGGGGGATCAACTATGGC. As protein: CACGGGINYG. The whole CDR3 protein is CACGGGINYGYTF.

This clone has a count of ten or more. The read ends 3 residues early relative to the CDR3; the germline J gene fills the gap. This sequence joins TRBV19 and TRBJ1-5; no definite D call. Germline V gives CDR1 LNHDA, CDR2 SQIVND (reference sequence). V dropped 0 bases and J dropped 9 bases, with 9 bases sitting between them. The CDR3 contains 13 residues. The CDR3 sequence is CASSIDLLRPQHF. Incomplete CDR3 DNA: TGTGCCAGTAGTATAGACCTATTGCGGCCC.

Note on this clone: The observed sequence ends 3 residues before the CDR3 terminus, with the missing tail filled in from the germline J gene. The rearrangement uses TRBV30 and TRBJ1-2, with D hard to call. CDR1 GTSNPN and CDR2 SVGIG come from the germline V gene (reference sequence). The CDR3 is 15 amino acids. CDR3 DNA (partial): TGTGCCTGGAGGGGCAGCCCGAGCTCCTACAATGAC. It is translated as CAWRGSPSSYND. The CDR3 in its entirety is CAWRGSPSSYNDYTF. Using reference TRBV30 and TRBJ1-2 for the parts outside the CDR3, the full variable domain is SQTIHQWPATLVQPVGSPLSLECTVEGTSNPNLYWYRQAAGRGLQLLFYSVGIGQISSEVPQNLSASRPQDRQFILSSKKLLLSDSGFYLCAWRGSPSSYNDYTFGSGTRLTVV.

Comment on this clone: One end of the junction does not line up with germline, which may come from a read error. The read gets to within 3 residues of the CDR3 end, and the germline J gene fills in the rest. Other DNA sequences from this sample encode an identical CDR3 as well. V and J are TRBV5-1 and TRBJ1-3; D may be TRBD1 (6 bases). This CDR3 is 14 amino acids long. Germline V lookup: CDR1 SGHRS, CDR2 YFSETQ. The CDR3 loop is CASRYRDAGNTIYF. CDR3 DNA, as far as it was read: TGCGCCAGCAGGTACAGGGATGCAGGAAACACA.

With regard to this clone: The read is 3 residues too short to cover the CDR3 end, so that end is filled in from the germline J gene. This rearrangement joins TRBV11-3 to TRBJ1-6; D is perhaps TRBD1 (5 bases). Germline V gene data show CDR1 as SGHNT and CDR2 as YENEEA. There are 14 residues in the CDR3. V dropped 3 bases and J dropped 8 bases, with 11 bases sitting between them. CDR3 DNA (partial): TGTGCCAGCAGCTTGGGGGGAAGAGATTCACCC. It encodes CASSLGGRDSP. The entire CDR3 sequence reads CASSLGGRDSPLHF.

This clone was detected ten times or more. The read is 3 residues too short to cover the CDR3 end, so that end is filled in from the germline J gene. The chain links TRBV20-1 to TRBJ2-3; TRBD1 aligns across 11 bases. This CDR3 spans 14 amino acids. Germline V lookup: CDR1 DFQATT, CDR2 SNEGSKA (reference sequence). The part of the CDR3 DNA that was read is TGCAGTGCTACCGGGACAGGGGGTAAAGAGACG. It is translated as CSATGTGGKET. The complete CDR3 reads CSATGTGGKETQYF.

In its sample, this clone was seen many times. CDR3 bases read: TGCGCCAGCAGCTCAGACAGGGCGGTAAACATT. Translating it yields CASSSDRAVNI. The whole CDR3 protein is CASSSDRAVNIQYF. The gene calls are TRBV5-1 and TRBJ2-4; TRBD1 matches at 7 bases. The read halts 3 residues ahead of the CDR3 end, with the missing end drawn from the germline J gene. Germline assignment: CDR1 SGHRS and CDR2 YFSETQ. The V gene end was trimmed by 3 bases and the J gene end by 6 bases; junction bases not matched to a gene: 6. The CDR3 contains 14 residues.

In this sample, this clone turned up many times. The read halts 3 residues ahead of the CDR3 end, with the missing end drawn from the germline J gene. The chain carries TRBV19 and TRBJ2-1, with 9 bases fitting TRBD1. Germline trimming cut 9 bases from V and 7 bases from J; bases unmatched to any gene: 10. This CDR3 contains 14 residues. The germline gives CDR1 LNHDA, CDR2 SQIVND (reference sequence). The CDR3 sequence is CASTRGQGWNEQFF. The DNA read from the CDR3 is TGTGCCAGCACGAGGGGACAGGGTTGGAATGAG.

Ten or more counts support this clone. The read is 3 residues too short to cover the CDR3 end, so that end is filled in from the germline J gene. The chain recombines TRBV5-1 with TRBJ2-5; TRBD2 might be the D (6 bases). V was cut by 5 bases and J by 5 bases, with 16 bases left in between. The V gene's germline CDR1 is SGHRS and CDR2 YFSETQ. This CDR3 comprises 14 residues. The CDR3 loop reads CASSIRAGSETQYF. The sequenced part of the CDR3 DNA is TGCGCCAGCAGTATAAGGGCGGGAAGCGAGACC.

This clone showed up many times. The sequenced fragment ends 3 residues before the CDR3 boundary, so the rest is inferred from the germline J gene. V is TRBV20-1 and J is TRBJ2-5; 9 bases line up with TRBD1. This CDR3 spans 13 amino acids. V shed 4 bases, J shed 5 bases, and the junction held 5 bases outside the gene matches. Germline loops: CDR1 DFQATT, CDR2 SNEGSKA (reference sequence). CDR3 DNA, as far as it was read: TGCAGTGCTACCCTGACAGGGGGGGAGACC. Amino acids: CSATLTGGET. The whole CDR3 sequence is CSATLTGGETQYF.

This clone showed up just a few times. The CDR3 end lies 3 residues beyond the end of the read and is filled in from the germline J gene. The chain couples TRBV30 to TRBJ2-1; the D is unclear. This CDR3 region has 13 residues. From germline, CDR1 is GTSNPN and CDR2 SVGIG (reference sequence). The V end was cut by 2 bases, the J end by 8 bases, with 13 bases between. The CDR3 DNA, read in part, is TGTGCCTGGAGTTCACCTAGGAAGGATGAG. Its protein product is CAWSSPRKDE. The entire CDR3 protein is CAWSSPRKDEQFF.

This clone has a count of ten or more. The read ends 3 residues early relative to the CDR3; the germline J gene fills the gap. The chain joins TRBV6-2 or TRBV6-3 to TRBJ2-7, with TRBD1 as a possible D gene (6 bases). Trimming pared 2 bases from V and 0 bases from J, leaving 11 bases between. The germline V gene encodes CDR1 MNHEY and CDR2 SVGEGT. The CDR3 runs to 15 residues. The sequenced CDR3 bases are TGTGCCAGCAGTTACAGGCCGGACAGCTCCTACGAG. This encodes CASSYRPDSSYE. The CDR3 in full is CASSYRPDSSYEQYF.

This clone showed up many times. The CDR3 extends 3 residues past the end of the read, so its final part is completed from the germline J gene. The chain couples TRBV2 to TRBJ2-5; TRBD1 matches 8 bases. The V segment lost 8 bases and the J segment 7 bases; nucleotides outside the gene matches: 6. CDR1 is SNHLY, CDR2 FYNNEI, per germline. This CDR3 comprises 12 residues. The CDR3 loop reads CASADRDGTQYF. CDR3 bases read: TGTGCCAGCGCGGACAGGGATGGGACC.

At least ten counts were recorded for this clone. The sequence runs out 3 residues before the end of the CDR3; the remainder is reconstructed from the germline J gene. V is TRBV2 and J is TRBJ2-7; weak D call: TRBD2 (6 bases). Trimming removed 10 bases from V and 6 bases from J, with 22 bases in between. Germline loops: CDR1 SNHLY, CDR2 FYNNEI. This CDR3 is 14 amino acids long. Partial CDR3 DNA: TGTGCCACCCTTGGACAAGGATTGGGAGGCGAG. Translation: CATLGQGLGGE. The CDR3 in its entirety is CATLGQGLGGEQYF.

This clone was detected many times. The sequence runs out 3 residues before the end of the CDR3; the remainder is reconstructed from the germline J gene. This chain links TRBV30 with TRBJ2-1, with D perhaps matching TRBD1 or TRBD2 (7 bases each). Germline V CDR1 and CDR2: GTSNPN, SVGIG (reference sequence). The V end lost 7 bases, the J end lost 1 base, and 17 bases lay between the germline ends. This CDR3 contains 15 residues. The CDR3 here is CALIPGGGSYNEQFF. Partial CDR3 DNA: TGTGCCTTAATACCAGGGGGAGGGTCCTACAATGAG.

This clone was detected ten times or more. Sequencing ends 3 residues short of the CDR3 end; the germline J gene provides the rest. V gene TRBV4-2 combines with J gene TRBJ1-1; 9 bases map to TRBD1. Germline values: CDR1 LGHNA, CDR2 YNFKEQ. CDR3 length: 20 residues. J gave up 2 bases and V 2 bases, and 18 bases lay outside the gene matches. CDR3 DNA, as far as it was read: TGTGCCAGCAGCCAATTACTTATCCTACGACCGGACAGGGGCAACACTGAA. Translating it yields CASSQLLILRPDRGNTE. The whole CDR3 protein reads CASSQLLILRPDRGNTEAFF.

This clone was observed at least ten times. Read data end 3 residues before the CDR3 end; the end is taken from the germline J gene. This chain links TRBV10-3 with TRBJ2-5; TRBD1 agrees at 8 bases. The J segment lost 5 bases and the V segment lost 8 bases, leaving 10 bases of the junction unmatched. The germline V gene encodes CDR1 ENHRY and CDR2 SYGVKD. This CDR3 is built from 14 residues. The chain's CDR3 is CAIRPTGAGETQYF. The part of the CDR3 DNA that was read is TGTGCCATCCGTCCGACAGGGGCGGGTGAGACC.

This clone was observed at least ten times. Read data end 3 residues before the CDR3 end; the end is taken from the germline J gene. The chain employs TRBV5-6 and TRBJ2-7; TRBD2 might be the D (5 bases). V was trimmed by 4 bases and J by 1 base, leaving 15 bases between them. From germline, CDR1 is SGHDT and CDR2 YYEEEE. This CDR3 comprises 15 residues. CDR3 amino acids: CASSLRFPGSYEQYF. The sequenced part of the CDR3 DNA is TGTGCCAGCAGCCTGAGATTTCCGGGGTCCTACGAG.

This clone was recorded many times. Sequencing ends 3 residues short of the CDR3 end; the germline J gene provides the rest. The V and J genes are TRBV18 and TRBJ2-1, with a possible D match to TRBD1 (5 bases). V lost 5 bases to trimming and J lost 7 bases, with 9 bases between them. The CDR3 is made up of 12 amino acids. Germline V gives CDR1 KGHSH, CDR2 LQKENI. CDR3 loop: CASSIGENEQFF. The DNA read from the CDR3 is TGTGCCAGCTCAATAGGGGAAAATGAG.

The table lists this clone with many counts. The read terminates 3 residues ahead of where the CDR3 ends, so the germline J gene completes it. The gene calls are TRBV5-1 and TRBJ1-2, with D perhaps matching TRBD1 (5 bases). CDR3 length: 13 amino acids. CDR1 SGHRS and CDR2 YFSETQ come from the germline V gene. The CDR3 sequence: CASSGLGGEGYTF. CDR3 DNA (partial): TGCGCCAGCAGCGGCCTCGGGGGGGAAGGC.

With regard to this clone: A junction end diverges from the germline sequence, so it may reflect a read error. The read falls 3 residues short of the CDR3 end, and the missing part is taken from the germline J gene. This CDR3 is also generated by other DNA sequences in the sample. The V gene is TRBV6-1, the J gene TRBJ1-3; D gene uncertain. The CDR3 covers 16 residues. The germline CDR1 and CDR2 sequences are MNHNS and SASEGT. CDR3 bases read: TGTGCCAGCAGTGCACGATCGGAGCGCTCTGGAAACACA. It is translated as CASSARSERSGNT. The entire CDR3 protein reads CASSARSERSGNTIYF.

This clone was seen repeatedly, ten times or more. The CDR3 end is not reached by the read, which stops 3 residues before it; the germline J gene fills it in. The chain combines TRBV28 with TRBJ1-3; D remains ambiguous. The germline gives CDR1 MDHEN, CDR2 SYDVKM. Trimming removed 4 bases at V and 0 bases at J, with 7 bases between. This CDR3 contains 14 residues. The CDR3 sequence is CASSSGTSGNTIYF. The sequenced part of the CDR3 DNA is TGTGCCAGCAGTTCCGGTACCTCTGGAAACACC.

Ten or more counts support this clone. The CDR3 loop is CSASLLVGADTQYF. Partial CDR3 DNA: TGCAGTGCTAGTCTCCTAGTCGGGGCAGATACG. The chain links TRBV20-1 to TRBJ2-3; a weak D match, TRBD2 (5 bases). The read finishes 3 residues shy of the CDR3 end, and the germline J gene is used to complete it. The CDR3 contains 14 residues. The V gene lost 3 bases and the J gene lost 4 bases, with 14 bases spanning the gap. Germline CDR1 is DFQATT and CDR2 is SNEGSKA (reference sequence).

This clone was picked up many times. CDR3 DNA, as far as it was read: TGTGCCAGCAGCTTTCGGCAGGGTTTCAATGAG. Translated, it gives CASSFRQGFNE. The CDR3 in its entirety is CASSFRQGFNEQFF. This chain connects TRBV5-6 to TRBJ2-1; possible D gene TRBD1, 5 bases. The CDR3 end is not reached by the read, which stops 3 residues before it; the germline J gene fills it in. Germline CDR1 is SGHDT and CDR2 is YYEEEE. The CDR3 consists of 14 residues. V lost 2 bases and J lost 6, with 12 bases in between.

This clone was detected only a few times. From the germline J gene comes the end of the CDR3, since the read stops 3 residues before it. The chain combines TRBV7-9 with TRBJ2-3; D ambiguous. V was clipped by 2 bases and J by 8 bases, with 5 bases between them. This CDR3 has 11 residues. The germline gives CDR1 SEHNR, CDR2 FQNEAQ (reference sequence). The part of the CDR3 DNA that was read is TGTGCCAGCAGCTTAAGAGGTACG. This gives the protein CASSLRGT. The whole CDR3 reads CASSLRGTQYF.

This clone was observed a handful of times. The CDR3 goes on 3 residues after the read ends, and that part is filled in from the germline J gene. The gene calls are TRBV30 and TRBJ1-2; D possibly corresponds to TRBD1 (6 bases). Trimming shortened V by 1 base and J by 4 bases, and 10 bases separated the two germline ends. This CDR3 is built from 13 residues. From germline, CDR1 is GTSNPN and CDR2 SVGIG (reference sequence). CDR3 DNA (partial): TGTGCCTGGAGTGCCAGGGGTGCCTATGGC. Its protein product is CAWSARGAYG. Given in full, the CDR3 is CAWSARGAYGYTF.